The clone carrying this TCR beta chain came up once. No antigen is known for it. The CDR3 has 15 residues. The V gene's germline CDR1 is SGHKS and CDR2 YYEKEE (reference sequence). V was pared by 0 bases and J by 0 bases, with 7 bases between. These data are taken from a study of cytomegalovirus exposure and HLA in healthy donors. Broader study findings: Follow-up analysis seemed to connect common viral pathogens with several of the most significant clusters identified.

When sampled, the donors appeared nominally healthy, though they likely had unrecorded immune exposures. The PCR made use of 60 Vbeta and 13 Jbeta primers. TCRdb's copy holds only in-frame clones and misses some; the assay was immunoSEQ multiplex PCR. This sample has about 160,000 clones; 75% to 80% occur once, and the top ten carry around 0.97%. The origin of this receptor is a woman aged 45-59 years in good health and CMV-seropositive. The sequenced sample was PBMCs. V gene TRBV5-5 combines with J gene TRBJ1-5; a possible D gene is TRBD1 (5 bases). The CDR3 nucleotides read TGTGCCAGCAGCTTGGAGGGGATTAGCAATCAGCCCCAGCATTTT. Its protein is CASSLEGISNQPQHF.